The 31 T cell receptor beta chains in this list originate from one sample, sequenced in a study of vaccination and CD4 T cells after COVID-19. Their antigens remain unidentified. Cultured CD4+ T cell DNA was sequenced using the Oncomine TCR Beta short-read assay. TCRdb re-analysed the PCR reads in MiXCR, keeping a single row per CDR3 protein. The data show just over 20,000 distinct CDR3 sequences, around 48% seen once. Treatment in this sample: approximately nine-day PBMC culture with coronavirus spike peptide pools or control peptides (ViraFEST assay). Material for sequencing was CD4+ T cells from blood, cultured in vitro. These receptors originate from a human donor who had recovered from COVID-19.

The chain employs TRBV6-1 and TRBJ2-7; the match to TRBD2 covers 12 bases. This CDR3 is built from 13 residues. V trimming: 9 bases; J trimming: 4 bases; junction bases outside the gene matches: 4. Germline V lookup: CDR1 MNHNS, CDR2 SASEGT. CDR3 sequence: CASLAGGGYEQYF. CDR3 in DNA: TGTGCCAGTCTAGCGGGAGGGGGATACGAGCAGTACTTC.

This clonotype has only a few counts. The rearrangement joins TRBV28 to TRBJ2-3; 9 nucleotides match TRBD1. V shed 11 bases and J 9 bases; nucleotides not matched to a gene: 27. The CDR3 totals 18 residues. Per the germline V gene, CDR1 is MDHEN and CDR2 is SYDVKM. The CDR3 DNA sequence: TGTGCCTCGCCTCCCGGGACAGGGAAAACTTATGCTGGGCGCACGCAGTATTTT. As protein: CASPPGTGKTYAGRTQYF.

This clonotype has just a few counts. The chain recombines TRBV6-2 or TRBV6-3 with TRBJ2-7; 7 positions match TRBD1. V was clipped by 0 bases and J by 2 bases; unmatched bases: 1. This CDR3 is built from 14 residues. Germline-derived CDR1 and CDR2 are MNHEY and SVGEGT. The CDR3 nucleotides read TGTGCCAGCAGTTACTCGGGACAGACCTACGAGCAGTACTTC. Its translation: CASSYSGQTYEQYF.

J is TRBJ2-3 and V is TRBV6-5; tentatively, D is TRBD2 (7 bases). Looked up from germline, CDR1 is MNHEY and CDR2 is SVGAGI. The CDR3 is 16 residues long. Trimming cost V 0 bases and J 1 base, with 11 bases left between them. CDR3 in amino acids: CASSYSGGAGTDTQYF. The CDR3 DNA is TGTGCCAGCAGTTACTCAGGGGGGGCGGGCACAGATACGCAGTATTTT.

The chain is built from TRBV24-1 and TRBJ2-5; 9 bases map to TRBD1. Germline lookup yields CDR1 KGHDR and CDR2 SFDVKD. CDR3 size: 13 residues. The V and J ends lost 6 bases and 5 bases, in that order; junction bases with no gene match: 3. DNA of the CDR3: TGTGCCACCAGTACAGGGGGCGGCGAGACCCAGTACTTC. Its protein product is CATSTGGGETQYF.

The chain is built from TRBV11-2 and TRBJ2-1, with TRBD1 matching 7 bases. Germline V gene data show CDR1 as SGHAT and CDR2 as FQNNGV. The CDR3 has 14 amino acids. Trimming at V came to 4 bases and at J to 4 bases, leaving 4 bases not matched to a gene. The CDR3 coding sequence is TGTGCCAGCAGCTCCTACAGGGGATACAATGAGCAGTTCTTC. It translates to CASSSYRGYNEQFF.

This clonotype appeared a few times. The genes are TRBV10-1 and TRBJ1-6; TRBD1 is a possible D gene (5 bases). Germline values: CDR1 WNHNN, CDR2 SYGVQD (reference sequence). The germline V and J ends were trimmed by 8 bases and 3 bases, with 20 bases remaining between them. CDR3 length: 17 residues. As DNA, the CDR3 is TGCGCCAGCGCCGCGGGGCTAAAACTACACTATAATTCACCCCTCCACTTT. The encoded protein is CASAAGLKLHYNSPLHF.

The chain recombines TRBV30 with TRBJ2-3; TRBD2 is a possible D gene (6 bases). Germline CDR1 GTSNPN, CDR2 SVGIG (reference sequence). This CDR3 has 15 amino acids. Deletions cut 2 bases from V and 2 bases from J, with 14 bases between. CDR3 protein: CAWSPLATHTDTQYF. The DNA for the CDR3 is TGTGCCTGGAGTCCCCTAGCGACCCACACAGATACGCAGTATTTT.

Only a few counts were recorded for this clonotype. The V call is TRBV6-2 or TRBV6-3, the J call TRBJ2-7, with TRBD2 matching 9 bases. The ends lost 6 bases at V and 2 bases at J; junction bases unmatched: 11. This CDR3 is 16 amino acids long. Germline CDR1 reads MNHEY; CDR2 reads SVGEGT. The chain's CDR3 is CASSRPQAGGAYEQYF. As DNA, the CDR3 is TGTGCCAGCAGCCGTCCCCAAGCGGGGGGTGCCTACGAGCAGTACTTC.

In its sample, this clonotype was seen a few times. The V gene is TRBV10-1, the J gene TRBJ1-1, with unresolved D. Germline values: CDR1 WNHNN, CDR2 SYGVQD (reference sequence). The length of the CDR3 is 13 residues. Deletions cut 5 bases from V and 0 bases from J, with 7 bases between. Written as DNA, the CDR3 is TGCGCCAGCAGTCGGGATATGAACACTGAAGCTTTCTTT. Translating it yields CASSRDMNTEAFF.

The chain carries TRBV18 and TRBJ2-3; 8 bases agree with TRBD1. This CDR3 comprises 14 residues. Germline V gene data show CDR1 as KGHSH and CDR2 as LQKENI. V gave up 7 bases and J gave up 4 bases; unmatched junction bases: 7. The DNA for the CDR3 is TGTGCCAGCTACCCAACAGGGGGACCAGATACGCAGTATTTT. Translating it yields CASYPTGGPDTQYF.

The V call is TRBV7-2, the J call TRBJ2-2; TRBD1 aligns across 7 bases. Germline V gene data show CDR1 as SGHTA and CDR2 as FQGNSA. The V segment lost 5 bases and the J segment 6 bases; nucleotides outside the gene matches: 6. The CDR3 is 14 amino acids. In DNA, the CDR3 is TGTGCCAGCAGCCTCGGACAGGCCGCCGGGGAGCTGTTTTTT. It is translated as CASSLGQAAGELFF.

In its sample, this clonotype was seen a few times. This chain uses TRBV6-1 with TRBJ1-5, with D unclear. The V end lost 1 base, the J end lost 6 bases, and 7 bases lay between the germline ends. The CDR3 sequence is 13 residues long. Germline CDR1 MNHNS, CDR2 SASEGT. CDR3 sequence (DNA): TGTGCCAGCAGTGAAGGAGTTGCTCAGCCCCAGCATTTT. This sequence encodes CASSEGVAQPQHF.

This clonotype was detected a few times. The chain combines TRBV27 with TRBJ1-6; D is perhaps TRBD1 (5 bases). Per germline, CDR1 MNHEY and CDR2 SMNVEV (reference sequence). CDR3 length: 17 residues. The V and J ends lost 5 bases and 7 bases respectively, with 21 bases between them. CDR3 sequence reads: CASSQRGTGSDNSPLHF. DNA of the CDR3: TGTGCCAGCAGTCAAAGGGGCACTGGGTCAGACAATTCACCCCTCCACTTT.

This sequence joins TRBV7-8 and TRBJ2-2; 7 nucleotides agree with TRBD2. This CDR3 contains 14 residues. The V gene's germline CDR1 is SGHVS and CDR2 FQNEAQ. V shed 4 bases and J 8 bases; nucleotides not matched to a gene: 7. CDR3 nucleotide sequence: TGTGCCAGCAGCTCAGGTGCGGGGGAAGGGGAGCTGTTTTTT. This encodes CASSSGAGEGELFF.

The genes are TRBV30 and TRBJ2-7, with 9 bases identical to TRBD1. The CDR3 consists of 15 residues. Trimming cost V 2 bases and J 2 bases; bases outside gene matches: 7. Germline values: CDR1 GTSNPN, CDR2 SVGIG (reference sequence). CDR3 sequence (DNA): TGTGCCTGGAGTTTTACAGGGGGCCTCCCCTACGAGCAGTACTTC. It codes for CAWSFTGGLPYEQYF. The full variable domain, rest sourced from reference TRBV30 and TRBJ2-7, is SQTIHQWPATLVQPVGSPLSLECTVEGTSNPNLYWYRQAAGRGLQLLFYSVGIGQISSEVPQNLSASRPQDRQFILSSKKLLLSDSGFYLCAWSFTGGLPYEQYFGPGTRLTVT.

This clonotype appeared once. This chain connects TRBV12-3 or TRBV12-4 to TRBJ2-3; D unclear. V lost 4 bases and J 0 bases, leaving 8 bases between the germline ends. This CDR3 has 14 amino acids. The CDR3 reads CASSSQLSTDTQYF. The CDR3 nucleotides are TGTGCCAGCAGTTCACAGCTAAGCACAGATACGCAGTATTTT.

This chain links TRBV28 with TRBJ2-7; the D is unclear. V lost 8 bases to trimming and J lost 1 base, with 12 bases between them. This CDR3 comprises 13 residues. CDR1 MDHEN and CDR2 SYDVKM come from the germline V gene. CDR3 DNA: TGTGCCAGCCTGAACGGCGGATCCTACGAGCAGTACTTC. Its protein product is CASLNGGSYEQYF.

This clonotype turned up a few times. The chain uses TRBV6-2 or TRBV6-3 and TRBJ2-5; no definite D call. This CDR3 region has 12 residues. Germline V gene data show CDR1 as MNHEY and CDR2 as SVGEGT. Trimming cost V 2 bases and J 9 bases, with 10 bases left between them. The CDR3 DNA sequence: TGTGCCAGCAGTTACAGTGACCGGGCCCAGTACTTC. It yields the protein CASSYSDRAQYF.

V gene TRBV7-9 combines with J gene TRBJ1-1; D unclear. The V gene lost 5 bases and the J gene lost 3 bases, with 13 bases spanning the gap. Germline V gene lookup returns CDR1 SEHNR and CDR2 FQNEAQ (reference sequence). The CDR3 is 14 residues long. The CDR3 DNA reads TGTGCCAGCAGCCTTTCGTATAGGGACACTGAAGCTTTCTTT. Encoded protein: CASSLSYRDTEAFF.

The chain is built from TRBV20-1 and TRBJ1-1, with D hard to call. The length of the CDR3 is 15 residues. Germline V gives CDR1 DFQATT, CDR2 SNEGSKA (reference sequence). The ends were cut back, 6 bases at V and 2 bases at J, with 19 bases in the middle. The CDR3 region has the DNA TGCAGTGCCCAAAGGATCGACTCACCTAACACTGAAGCTTTCTTT. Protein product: CSAQRIDSPNTEAFF.

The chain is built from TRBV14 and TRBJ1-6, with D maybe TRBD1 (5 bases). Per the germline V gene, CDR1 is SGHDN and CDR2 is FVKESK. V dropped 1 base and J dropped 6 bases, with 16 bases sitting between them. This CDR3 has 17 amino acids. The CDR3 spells CASSQVKGILGNSPLHF. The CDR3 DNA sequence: TGTGCCAGCAGCCAAGTAAAGGGGATCCTAGGTAATTCACCCCTCCACTTT.

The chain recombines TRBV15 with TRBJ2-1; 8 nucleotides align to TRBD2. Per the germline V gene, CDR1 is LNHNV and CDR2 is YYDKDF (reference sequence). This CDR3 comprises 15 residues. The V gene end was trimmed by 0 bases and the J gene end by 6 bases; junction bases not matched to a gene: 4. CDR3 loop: CATSRDYAGGNEQFF. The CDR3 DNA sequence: TGTGCCACCAGCAGAGATTATGCGGGGGGCAATGAGCAGTTCTTC.

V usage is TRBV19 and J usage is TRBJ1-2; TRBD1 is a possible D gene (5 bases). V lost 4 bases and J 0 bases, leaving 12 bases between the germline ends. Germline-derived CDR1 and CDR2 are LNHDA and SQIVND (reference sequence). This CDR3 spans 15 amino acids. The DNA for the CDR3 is TGTGCCAGTAGTAGAGAGGGGACCTCTAACTATGGCTACACCTTC. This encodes CASSREGTSNYGYTF.

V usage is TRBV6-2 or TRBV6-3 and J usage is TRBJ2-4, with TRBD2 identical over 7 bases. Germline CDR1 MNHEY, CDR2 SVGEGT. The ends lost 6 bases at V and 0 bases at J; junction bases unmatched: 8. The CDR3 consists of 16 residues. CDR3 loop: CASRSRLARAKNIQYF. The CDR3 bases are TGTGCCAGCAGATCCAGACTAGCAAGAGCCAAAAACATTCAGTACTTC.

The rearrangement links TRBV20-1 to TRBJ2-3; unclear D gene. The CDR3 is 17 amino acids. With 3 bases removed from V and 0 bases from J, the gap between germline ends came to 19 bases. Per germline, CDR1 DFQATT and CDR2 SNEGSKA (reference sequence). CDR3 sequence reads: CSASPLGRHTSTDTQYF. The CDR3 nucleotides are TGCAGTGCTAGTCCCCTTGGCAGACACACTAGCACAGATACGCAGTATTTT.

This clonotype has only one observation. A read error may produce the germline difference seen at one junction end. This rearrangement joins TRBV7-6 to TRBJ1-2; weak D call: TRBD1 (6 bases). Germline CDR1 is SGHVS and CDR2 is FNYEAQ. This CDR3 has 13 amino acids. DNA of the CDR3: TGTGCCAGCGGCTTTTTACCCGGGACATTCTACACCTTC. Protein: CASGFLPGTFYTF.

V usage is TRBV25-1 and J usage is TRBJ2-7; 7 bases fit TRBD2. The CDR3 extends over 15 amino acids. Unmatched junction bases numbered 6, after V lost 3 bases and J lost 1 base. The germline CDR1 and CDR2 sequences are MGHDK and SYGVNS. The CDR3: CASSEAGAPSYEQYF. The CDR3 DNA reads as TGTGCCAGCAGTGAGGCGGGAGCGCCGTCCTACGAGCAGTACTTC.

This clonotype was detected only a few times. CDR3 sequence reads: CASSLAWPRRANVLTF. The CDR3 nucleotides are TGTGCCAGCAGCTTAGCCTGGCCGCGGAGGGCCAACGTCCTGACTTTC. V gene TRBV7-2 combines with J gene TRBJ2-6; D gene ambiguous. Trimming stripped 0 bases from V and 5 bases from J, with 11 bases between. CDR3 length: 16 residues. Germline V gene lookup returns CDR1 SGHTA and CDR2 FQGNSA.

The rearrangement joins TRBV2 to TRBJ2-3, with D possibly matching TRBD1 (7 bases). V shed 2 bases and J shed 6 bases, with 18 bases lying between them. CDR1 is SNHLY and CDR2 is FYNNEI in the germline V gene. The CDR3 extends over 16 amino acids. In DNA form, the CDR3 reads TGTGCCAGCAGTGAAAGGGGGCGGGGTCGGGGGGATACGCAGTATTTT. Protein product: CASSERGRGRGDTQYF.

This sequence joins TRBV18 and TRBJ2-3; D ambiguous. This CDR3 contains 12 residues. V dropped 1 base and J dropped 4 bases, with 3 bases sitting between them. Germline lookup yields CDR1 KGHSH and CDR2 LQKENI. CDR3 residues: CASSPQADTQYF. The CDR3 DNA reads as TGTGCCAGCTCACCACAAGCAGATACGCAGTATTTT.